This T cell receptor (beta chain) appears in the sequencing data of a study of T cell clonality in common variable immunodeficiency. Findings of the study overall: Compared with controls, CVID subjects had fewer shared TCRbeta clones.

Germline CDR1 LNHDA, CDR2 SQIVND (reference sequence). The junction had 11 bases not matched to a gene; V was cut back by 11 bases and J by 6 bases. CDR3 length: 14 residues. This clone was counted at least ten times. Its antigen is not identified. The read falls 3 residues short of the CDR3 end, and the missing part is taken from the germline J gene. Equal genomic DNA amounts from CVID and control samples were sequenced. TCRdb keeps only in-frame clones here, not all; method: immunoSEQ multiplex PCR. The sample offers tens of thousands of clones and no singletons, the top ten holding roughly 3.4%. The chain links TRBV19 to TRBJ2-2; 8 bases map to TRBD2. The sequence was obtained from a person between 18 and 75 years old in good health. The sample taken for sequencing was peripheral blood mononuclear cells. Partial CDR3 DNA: TGTGCCTCTTATCCCGGGGGGGGCGCCGGGGAG. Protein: CASYPGGGAGE. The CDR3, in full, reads CASYPGGGAGELFF.